This record covers a single TCR beta chain. Its specificity is not known. The data originate from a study of shared clonotypes between healthy human individuals. V lost 3 bases to trimming and J lost 14 bases; unmatched junction nucleotides: 11. Germline assignment: CDR1 SGHTA and CDR2 FQGTGA. The CDR3 is made up of 13 amino acids. This table comes from immunoSEQ multiplex PCR, and its TCRdb copy is limited to in-frame clones, with some not included. The table has over 850,000 clones, approximately 80% seen once. There were only Caucasian adults among the donors, and all lived in Nashville, Tennessee. Negatively enriched CD4+ T cells were divided by CD45RA into naive and memory. Study-wide results and limits: Shared clonotypes: 4.5% to 6.5% naive CD4, under 4% naive CD8, 2.3% memory CD4, over 0.3% memory CD8. Among non-shared clonotypes, generation probabilities were lower than among those shared by all four donors.

The chain has TRBV7-3 and TRBJ1-2, with TRBD1 matching 8 bases. The clonotype comes from a man aged 18 to 29 in good health. Some clones in this sample may be carry-over from other donors' samples. Sequenced: memory CD4+ T cells from PBMCs. Subset defined: CD45RA-negative fraction. The CDR3 bases are TGTGCCAGCAGCTTGCCTCCACCGGACAGGGTTACCTTC. Translated: CASSLPPPDRVTF. Together with reference TRBV7-3 and TRBJ1-2, the CDR3 gives the full variable domain: GAGVSQTPSNKVTEKGKYVELRCDPISGHTALYWYRQSLGQGPEFLIYFQGTGAADDSGLPNDRFFAVRPEGSVSTLKIQRTERGDSAVYLCASSLPPPDRVTFGSGTRLTVV.